One sample yielded the 6 T cell receptor beta chains listed below, sequenced in a study of blood T cell repertoires in COVID-19. Data came from immunoSEQ multiplex PCR; TCRdb stores just in-frame clones and leaves some out. This table has roughly 200,000 clones, approximately 88% appearing once. Sequenced input: peripheral blood. The receptors come from a man aged 40-55 years with acute or convalescent COVID-19.

This chain joins TRBV14 and TRBJ2-5; no clear D. The CDR3 totals 12 residues. Germline V lookup: CDR1 SGHDN, CDR2 FVKESK. Trimming cost V 2 bases and J 5 bases, with 6 bases left between them. CDR3 in amino acids: CASSQIRETQYF. DNA for the CDR3: TGTGCCAGCAGCCAAATCAGGGAGACCCAGTACTTC.

The chain joins TRBV5-1 to TRBJ1-3; TRBD1 might be the D (6 bases). The V end was cut by 4 bases, the J end by 5 bases, with 16 bases between. Looked up from germline, CDR1 is SGHRS and CDR2 is YFSETQ. The CDR3 runs 15 residues. Here the CDR3 DNA reads TGCGCCAGCAGCAGGGACATCCAAGCAAGAAACACCATATATTTT. It specifies CASSRDIQARNTIYF.

This chain joins TRBV6-2 or TRBV6-3 and TRBJ1-4; D is unresolved. The germline V gene has CDR1 MNHEY and CDR2 SVGEGT. The CDR3 covers 16 residues. V lost 5 bases and J lost 0, with 13 bases in between. CDR3 amino acids: CASSAPVAATNEKLFF. The CDR3 coding sequence is TGTGCCAGCAGTGCCCCCGTGGCAGCAACTAATGAAAAACTGTTTTTT.

This chain joins TRBV6-5 and TRBJ2-7, with D maybe TRBD2 (7 bases). CDR1 and CDR2 (germline): MNHEY, SVGAGI. Between the trimmed V and J ends, which lost 6 bases and 2 bases, there was a span of 11 bases. The CDR3 contains 13 residues. The CDR3 spells CASRRGGTYEQYF. In DNA, the CDR3 is TGTGCCAGCAGGAGGGGGGGGACCTACGAGCAGTACTTC.

This clone was recorded a few times. The chain recombines TRBV28 with TRBJ2-5; 7 bases fit TRBD2. The CDR3 covers 16 residues. J lost 1 base, V lost 10 bases, and 15 bases had no gene match. CDR1 is MDHEN, CDR2 SYDVKM, per germline. As DNA, the CDR3 is TGTGCCACCCAGCTAGGGAGGGGCGCCCGCCAAGAGACCCAGTACTTC. Protein: CATQLGRGARQETQYF.

The chain is built from TRBV5-1 and TRBJ2-7; TRBD1 agrees at 11 bases. The trim removed 0 bases at V and 3 bases at J, leaving 17 bases unmatched. Germline V lookup: CDR1 SGHRS, CDR2 YFSETQ. There are 20 residues in the CDR3. CDR3 region: CASSLGTLGDPGQGGYEQYF. The CDR3 coding sequence is TGCGCCAGCAGCTTGGGTACCTTAGGGGATCCGGGACAGGGGGGCTACGAGCAGTACTTC.